Below, 8 T cell receptor beta chains from the same sample are listed, as sequenced in a study of T cell clonality in common variable immunodeficiency. Using immunoSEQ multiplex PCR, the repertoire was profiled, and TCRdb retains in-frame clones only, with some absent. The sample is made up of about 19,000 clones, none counted only once. Whole-study results and caveats: Reportedly, TCR beta sequences from common variable immunodeficiency showed fewer deletions and N-nucleotide insertions.

These receptors lack a known antigen. The sequenced material came from peripheral blood mononuclear cells. These receptors all come from a human donor with common variable immunodeficiency.

As regards this clone: The sequence runs out 3 residues before the end of the CDR3; the remainder is reconstructed from the germline J gene. V usage is TRBV4-2 and J usage is TRBJ2-7; the D gene is possibly TRBD2 (5 bases). V lost 1 base, J lost 5 bases, and 9 bases lay in between. The CDR3 totals 13 residues. The germline V gene has CDR1 LGHNA and CDR2 YNFKEQ. The CDR3 DNA, read in part, is TGTGCCAGCAGCCAAGGCCGGGGAAACGAG. This translates into CASSQGRGNE. The entire CDR3 protein is CASSQGRGNEQYF.

In this sample, this clone turned up many times. The read ends 3 residues shy of where the CDR3 ends; the end is completed using the germline J gene. This chain links TRBV29-1 with TRBJ1-1, with D maybe TRBD1 (6 bases). V lost 8 bases to trimming and J lost 1 base, with 11 bases between them. The germline gives CDR1 SQVTM, CDR2 ANQGSEA. The CDR3 contains 12 residues. CDR3 amino acids: CSTYRANTEAFF. Partial CDR3 DNA: TGCAGCACATACAGGGCGAACACTGAA.

About this clone itself: With the read ending 3 residues before the CDR3 end, the germline J gene is used to fill in that end. This chain links TRBV7-2 with TRBJ1-1; 7 bases match TRBD1. V shed 5 bases, J shed 6 bases, and the junction held 12 bases outside the gene matches. The germline V gene has CDR1 SGHTA and CDR2 FQGNSA. The CDR3 loop spans 15 amino acids. CDR3 DNA (partial): TGTGCCAGCAGCACCGGACAGGCCGTTGTCTCTGAA. Protein sequence: CASSTGQAVVSE. Given in full, the CDR3 is CASSTGQAVVSEAFF.

This clone was picked up a small number of times. The read is 3 residues too short to cover the CDR3 end, so that end is filled in from the germline J gene. This chain uses TRBV19 with TRBJ1-2, with D tentatively TRBD1 (6 bases). Germline values: CDR1 LNHDA, CDR2 SQIVND (reference sequence). V was cut by 3 bases and J by 6 bases, with 23 bases left in between. CDR3 length: 17 residues. Partial CDR3 DNA: TGTGCCAGTAGTATTTTTCTAGGCCGGGCGGGACAAGATGGC. Translation gives CASSIFLGRAGQDG. The complete CDR3 protein is CASSIFLGRAGQDGYTF.

In the case of this clone: The read terminates 3 residues before the CDR3 end, so the remaining end is supplied by the germline J gene. J is TRBJ1-1 and V is TRBV19; 9 bases fit TRBD1. With 4 bases clipped from V and 6 bases from J, the junction kept 6 bases outside the gene matches. This CDR3 contains 14 residues. Per the germline V gene, CDR1 is LNHDA and CDR2 is SQIVND (reference sequence). CDR3 residues: CASSTGQGLSEAFF. Incomplete CDR3 DNA: TGTGCCAGTAGTACAGGACAGGGGTTGTCTGAA.

Remarks on this clone: The sequenced fragment ends 3 residues before the CDR3 boundary, so the rest is inferred from the germline J gene. V usage is TRBV7-8 and J usage is TRBJ2-2, with D perhaps TRBD1 (6 bases). The CDR3 has 17 residues. Germline CDR1 is SGHVS and CDR2 is FQNEAQ. V was shortened by 5 bases and J by 0 bases, with 16 bases between the two germline ends. The CDR3 sequence: CASSLIIGGANTGELFF. Incomplete CDR3 DNA: TGTGCCAGCAGCCTTATAATTGGGGGCGCGAACACCGGGGAG.

This clone was seen a handful of times. The CDR3 is cut off 3 residues early in the read; its end comes from the germline J gene. This chain uses TRBV30 with TRBJ1-2, with D possibly TRBD1 on 6 matching bases. V was trimmed by 0 bases and J by 5 bases, leaving 16 bases between them. The CDR3 loop spans 15 amino acids. Germline values: CDR1 GTSNPN, CDR2 SVGIG (reference sequence). The CDR3 bases that were read are TGTGCCTGGAGTGTATTGGACAGCTGGAATTATGGC. It is translated as CAWSVLDSWNYG. The full CDR3 sequence reads CAWSVLDSWNYGYTF.

With respect to this clone: Sequencing ends 3 residues short of the CDR3 end; the germline J gene provides the rest. J is TRBJ2-7 and V is TRBV5-1; D may be TRBD1 (6 bases). V dropped 4 bases and J dropped 3 bases, with 14 bases sitting between them. The germline gives CDR1 SGHRS, CDR2 YFSETQ. The length of the CDR3 is 14 residues. The DNA read from the CDR3 is TGCGCCAGCAGCGAAACCGGGACAAACTACGAG. Translated: CASSETGTNYE. The CDR3, in full, reads CASSETGTNYEQYF.